This is a list of T cell receptor beta chains from one sample in a study of beta chain features in type 1 diabetes. Clones were read by immunoSEQ multiplex PCR, and TCRdb kept only the in-frame ones, dropping some. The sample consists of hundreds of thousands of clones, under 70% of them appearing once. The sequenced sample was naive CD4+ T cells from blood. These receptors were obtained from a man between 25 and 39 years old in good health. Each CDR3 is given with its conserved first and last residue. D genes are given only for firm matches. Clone size is stated in some rows and not others, as once, few, many or a class when expanded.

V gene: TRBV5-6
D gene: TRBD1
clone size: NA
J gene: TRBJ2-4
CDR3 protein: CASSHRDRGPIAKNIQYF
CDR3 DNA: TGTGCCAGCAGCCACCGGGACAGGGGGCCAATAGCCAAAAACATTCAGTACTTC

V gene: TRBV25-1
D gene: NA
clone size: NA
J gene: TRBJ2-7
CDR3 protein: CASSYVGGHQYF
CDR3 DNA: TGTGCCAGCAGTTACGTCGGCGGACATCAGTACTTC

V gene: TRBV30
D gene: NA
clone size: NA
J gene: TRBJ2-7
CDR3 protein: CAWSGGDYEQYF
CDR3 DNA: TGTGCCTGGAGTGGCGGAGACTACGAGCAGTACTTC

V gene: TRBV10-3
D gene: NA
clone size: NA
J gene: TRBJ2-1
CDR3 protein: CAIRDGSSYNEQFF
CDR3 DNA: TGTGCCATCAGGGACGGTAGCTCCTACAATGAGCAGTTCTTC

V gene: TRBV7-8
D gene: NA
clone size: once
J gene: TRBJ2-3
CDR3 protein: CASSLGPTSTDTQYF
CDR3 DNA: TGTGCCAGCAGCCTGGGCCCGACTAGCACAGATACGCAGTATTTT

V gene: TRBV6-1
D gene: NA
clone size: NA
J gene: TRBJ2-7
CDR3 protein: CASSEGSYEQYF
CDR3 DNA: TGTGCCAGCAGTGAAGGGAGCTACGAGCAGTACTTC

V gene: TRBV4-1
D gene: NA
clone size: NA
J gene: TRBJ2-5
CDR3 protein: CASSRRDWGLEETQYF
CDR3 DNA: TGCGCCAGCAGCCGGCGGGACTGGGGACTTGAAGAGACCCAGTACTTC

V gene: TRBV30
D gene: NA
clone size: NA
J gene: TRBJ1-2
CDR3 protein: CAWSLGRDYGYTF
CDR3 DNA: TGTGCCTGGAGCCTGGGACGGGACTATGGCTACACCTTC

V gene: TRBV19
D gene: NA
clone size: once
J gene: TRBJ2-3
CDR3 protein: CASSARYTDTQYF
CDR3 DNA: TGTGCCAGTAGTGCCCGATACACAGATACGCAGTATTTT

V gene: TRBV7-2
D gene: TRBD1
clone size: NA
J gene: TRBJ2-4
CDR3 protein: CASSPPGTGRRVQYF
CDR3 DNA: TGTGCCAGCAGCCCACCCGGGACAGGGAGAAGGGTTCAGTACTTC

V gene: TRBV30
D gene: NA
clone size: NA
J gene: TRBJ2-7
CDR3 protein: CAWSVARGNYEQYF
CDR3 DNA: TGTGCCTGGAGTGTGGCTAGAGGGAACTACGAGCAGTACTTC

V gene: TRBV30
D gene: TRBD1
clone size: NA
J gene: TRBJ1-5
CDR3 protein: CAWSPDRINQPQHF
CDR3 DNA: TGTGCCTGGAGTCCGGACAGGATCAATCAGCCCCAGCATTTT

V gene: TRBV29-1
D gene: NA
clone size: NA
J gene: TRBJ2-7
CDR3 protein: CSVVIRNEQYF
CDR3 DNA: TGCAGCGTGGTGATAAGGAACGAGCAGTACTTC

V gene: TRBV11-2
D gene: NA
clone size: NA
J gene: TRBJ1-1
CDR3 protein: CASRPPRGRNTEAFF
CDR3 DNA: TGTGCCAGCAGACCCCCGCGGGGGCGGAACACTGAAGCTTTCTTT

V gene: TRBV2
D gene: NA
clone size: NA
J gene: TRBJ2-3
CDR3 protein: CASSGVASTDTQYF
CDR3 DNA: TGTGCCAGCAGTGGGGTAGCTAGCACAGATACGCAGTATTTT

V gene: TRBV15
D gene: NA
clone size: few
J gene: TRBJ1-5
CDR3 protein: CATSRDRGIQPQHF
CDR3 DNA: TGTGCCACCAGCAGAGATCGGGGAATCCAGCCCCAGCATTTT

V gene: TRBV10-3
D gene: NA
clone size: NA
J gene: TRBJ2-7
CDR3 protein: CAIRDLSSYEQYF
CDR3 DNA: TGTGCCATCAGAGACTTAAGCTCCTACGAGCAGTACTTC

V gene: TRBV30
D gene: NA
clone size: few
J gene: TRBJ1-2
CDR3 protein: CAWSPTGRMGYTF
CDR3 DNA: TGTGCCTGGAGTCCCACCGGGCGCATGGGCTACACCTTC

V gene: TRBV5-6
D gene: TRBD2
clone size: NA
J gene: TRBJ2-3
CDR3 protein: CASTPWGGRHTQYF
CDR3 DNA: TGTGCCAGCACCCCTTGGGGAGGGCGGCATACGCAGTATTTT

V gene: TRBV7-2
D gene: NA
clone size: NA
J gene: TRBJ2-1
CDR3 protein: CASSLEQSSYNEQFF
CDR3 DNA: TGTGCCAGCAGCTTGGAGCAGAGCTCCTACAATGAGCAGTTCTTC

V gene: TRBV30
D gene: NA
clone size: NA
J gene: TRBJ1-2
CDR3 protein: CAWSGGVGYGYTF
CDR3 DNA: TGTGCCTGGAGTGGAGGGGTTGGCTATGGCTACACCTTC

V gene: TRBV7-2
D gene: NA
clone size: NA
J gene: TRBJ2-3
CDR3 protein: CASSRSGNTDTQYF
CDR3 DNA: TGTGCCAGCAGTCGATCGGGGAACACAGATACGCAGTATTTT

V gene: TRBV25-1
D gene: NA
clone size: NA
J gene: TRBJ1-6
CDR3 protein: CASTRGGQNSPLHF
CDR3 DNA: TGTGCCAGCACCCGAGGGGGACAAAATTCACCCCTCCACTTT

V gene: TRBV30
D gene: NA
clone size: NA
J gene: TRBJ2-1
CDR3 protein: CAWSNSSPNEQFF
CDR3 DNA: TGTGCCTGGAGTAATAGTTCTCCAAATGAGCAGTTCTTC

V gene: TRBV9
D gene: NA
clone size: NA
J gene: TRBJ2-3
CDR3 protein: CASSVSSTDTQYF
CDR3 DNA: TGTGCCAGCAGCGTATCTAGCACAGATACGCAGTATTTT

V gene: TRBV7-2
D gene: TRBD1
clone size: NA
J gene: TRBJ2-7
CDR3 protein: CASSPGGGYEQYF
CDR3 DNA: TGTGCCAGCAGCCCAGGGGGCGGATACGAGCAGTACTTC

V gene: TRBV30
D gene: TRBD2
clone size: NA
J gene: TRBJ2-3
CDR3 protein: CAWQLAGGRPTQYF
CDR3 DNA: TGTGCCTGGCAACTAGCGGGGGGACGCCCCACGCAGTATTTT